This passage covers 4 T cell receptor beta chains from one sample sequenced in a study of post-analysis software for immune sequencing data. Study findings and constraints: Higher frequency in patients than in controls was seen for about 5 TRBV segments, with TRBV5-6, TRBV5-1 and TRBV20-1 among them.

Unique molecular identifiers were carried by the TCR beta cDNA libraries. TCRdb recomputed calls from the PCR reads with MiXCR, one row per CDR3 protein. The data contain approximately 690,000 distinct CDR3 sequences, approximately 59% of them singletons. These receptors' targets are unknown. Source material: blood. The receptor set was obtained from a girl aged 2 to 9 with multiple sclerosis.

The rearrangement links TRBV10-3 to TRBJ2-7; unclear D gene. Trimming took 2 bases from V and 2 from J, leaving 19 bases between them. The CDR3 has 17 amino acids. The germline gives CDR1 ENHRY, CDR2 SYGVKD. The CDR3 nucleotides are TGTGCCATCAGTGAGAAGAGGTACAGCTCCTTGCCCTACGAGCAGTACTTC. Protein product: CAISEKRYSSLPYEQYF.

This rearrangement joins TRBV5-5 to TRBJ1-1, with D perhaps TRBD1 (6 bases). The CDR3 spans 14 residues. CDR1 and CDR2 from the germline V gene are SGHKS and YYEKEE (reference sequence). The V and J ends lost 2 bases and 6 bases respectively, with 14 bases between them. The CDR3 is CASSFLGGVSEAFF. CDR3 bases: TGTGCCAGCAGCTTTTTGGGGGGCGTCTCTGAAGCTTTCTTT. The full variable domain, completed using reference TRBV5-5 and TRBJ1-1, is DAGVTQSPTHLIKTRGQQVTLRCSPISGHKSVSWYQQVLGQGPQFIFQYYEKEERGRGNFPDRFSARQFPNYSSELNVNALLLGDSALYLCASSFLGGVSEAFFGQGTRLTVV.

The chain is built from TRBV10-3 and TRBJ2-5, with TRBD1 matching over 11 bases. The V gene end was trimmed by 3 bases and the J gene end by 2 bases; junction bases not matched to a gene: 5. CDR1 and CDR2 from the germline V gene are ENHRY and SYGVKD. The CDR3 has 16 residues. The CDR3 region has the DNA TGTGCCATCAGTGAATCCGGGACAGGGGGACAAGAGACCCAGTACTTC. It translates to CAISESGTGGQETQYF.

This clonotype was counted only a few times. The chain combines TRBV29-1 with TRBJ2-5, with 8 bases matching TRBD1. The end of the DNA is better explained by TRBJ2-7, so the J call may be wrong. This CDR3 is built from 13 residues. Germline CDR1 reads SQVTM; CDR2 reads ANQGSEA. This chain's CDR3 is CSAALGQGYEQYF. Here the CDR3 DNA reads TGCAGCGCGGCCCTAGGACAGGGCTACGAGCAGTACTTC.